A selection of T cell receptor beta chains follows, all from one sample in a study of regulatory T cells in long-lasting Graves disease. TCRdb redid the calling of the multiplex PCR reads with MiXCR, one entry per CDR3 protein. The sample records 400,000 or so distinct CDR3 sequences, around 20% being singletons. Material: peripheral blood mononuclear cells (PBMCs), obtained when the disease was refractory, from a patient treated with antithyroid drugs. Receptor source: a female donor with Graves disease. Both conserved end residues are part of each CDR3. A D gene is named only where the DNA matches it firmly. Clone size, where shown, is once, few, many, or a class for clones that have expanded.

DNA	CDR3	D	length	J	V	size
TGCGCCAGCAGTTCCCCCGGGACTAGCGGGGTCACCGGGGAGCTGTTTTTT	CASSSPGTSGVTGELFF	TRBD2	17	TRBJ2-2	TRBV10-1	NA
TGTGCCACCAGTGGAAACGGACAAGAGACCCAGTACTTC	CATSGNGQETQYF	NA	13	TRBJ2-5	TRBV24-1	many
TGTGCCAGCAGCGTAGTTCAGGGGGTTGAGCAGTTCTTC	CASSVVQGVEQFF	TRBD1	13	TRBJ2-1	TRBV9	NA
TGTGCCAGCAGCGTAGTGGCCAGGCAGGACACTGAAGCTTTCTTT	CASSVVARQDTEAFF	NA	15	TRBJ1-1	TRBV9	many
TGTGCCAGCAGCTCAGCAGGGACAGATACGCAGTATTTT	CASSSAGTDTQYF	NA	13	TRBJ2-3	TRBV11-2	NA
TGCGCCAGCAGCCAAACTTCACAGGGTAATTCACCCCTCCACTTT	CASSQTSQGNSPLHF	NA	15	TRBJ1-6	TRBV4-3	NA
TGTGCCAGCAGTTTCGCGGGAAACAATGAAGCTTTCTTT	CASSFAGNNEAFF	NA	13	TRBJ1-1	TRBV27	many
TGCGCCAGCAGTGAACGGAGCCGAGATACCGGGGAGCTGTTTTTT	CASSERSRDTGELFF	NA	15	TRBJ2-2	TRBV10-2	NA
TGCAGCGTTCCCGGGACAGGTTGGGACGCTAACTATGGCTACACCTTC	CSVPGTGWDANYGYTF	TRBD1	16	TRBJ1-2	TRBV29-1	NA
TGTGCCAGCAGAGGGGAGGCAGAGACCCAGTACTTC	CASRGEAETQYF	NA	12	TRBJ2-5	TRBV28	NA
TGCGCCAGCAGCCAGACCGGGACCCCCTCCTACGAGCAGTACTTC	CASSQTGTPSYEQYF	NA	15	TRBJ2-7	TRBV5-1	many
TGTGCCAGCAGCCTAGGGACAGGGCGACAAGAGACCCAGTACTTC	CASSLGTGRQETQYF	TRBD1	15	TRBJ2-5	TRBV7-6	many
TGTGCCTGGAGGACTAGCGGGATTAAGCAGTACTTC	CAWRTSGIKQYF	TRBD2	12	TRBJ2-7	TRBV30	NA
TGTGCCAGCAGTTTAAAGGGGCCAAGCTCCTACGAGCAGTACTTC	CASSLKGPSSYEQYF	NA	15	TRBJ2-7	TRBV27	many
TGTGCCAGCAGTTCCACAGGAACATGTTTTTTT	CASSSTGTCFF	NA	11	TRBJ1-4	TRBV2	many
TGTGCCAGCAGCTTAGGTCCCCTGCAGCCCCAGCATTTT	CASSLGPLQPQHF	NA	13	TRBJ1-5	TRBV7-8	NA